This T cell receptor beta chain appears in the sequencing data of a study of CD4 T cells in relation to SARS-CoV-2 and coronaviruses. About the study: ViraFEST: roughly ten-day antigen culture of PBMCs, then TCR beta CDR3 sequencing. Shared crossreactive spike epitopes were mapped to their HLA restriction.

The unexposed donors gave CD4+ T cells in about 2010-2018, prior to COVID-19. After around nine days of culture, CD4+ T cells were isolated. Half the medium was replaced with IL-2 medium on days 3 and 7. As concerns this clone: Its antigen is not identified.

Using immunoSEQ multiplex PCR, the repertoire was profiled, and TCRdb retains in-frame clones only, with some absent. The sample carries around 20,000 clones, approximately 68% recorded once. Between the trimmed V and J ends, which lost 0 bases and 2 bases, there was a span of 23 bases. The CDR3 length is 19 residues. Germline CDR1 is LGHNA and CDR2 is YSLEER. The TCR comes from a human donor in good health. The sample was CD4+ T cells from PBMCs, cultured in vitro. The rearrangement links TRBV4-3 to TRBJ2-7, with D perhaps matching TRBD2 (7 bases). Written as DNA, the CDR3 is TGCGCCAGCAGCCAAGACCATCAGGGGAACGGGGGGACCCCCTACGAGCAGTACTTC. This translates into CASSQDHQGNGGTPYEQYF.